The rows below give T cell receptor beta chains drawn from one sample of a study of cytomegalovirus exposure and HLA in healthy donors. The data were produced by immunoSEQ multiplex PCR, yet TCRdb's version contains in-frame clones alone and is incomplete. The profile shows some 90,000 clones, around 96% of them singletons. Source material: PBMCs. The receptor set was obtained from a man younger than 35 in good health and CMV-seronegative. The CDR3 runs from the conserved cysteine through the conserved F or W. The D gene is left open where the match is weak.

d_gene: TRBD1
j_gene: TRBJ1-5
v_gene: TRBV11-2
CDR3nt: TGTGCCAGCAGCTTAGACACGACAGGGTATGGGCTAGGACATCAGCCCCAGCATTTT
CDR3aa: CASSLDTTGYGLGHQPQHF

d_gene: NA
j_gene: TRBJ1-3
v_gene: TRBV29-1
CDR3nt: TGCAGCGTTGCCGGGAATGGAAACACCATATATTTT
CDR3aa: CSVAGNGNTIYF

d_gene: NA
j_gene: TRBJ2-7
v_gene: TRBV6-5
CDR3nt: TGTGCCAGCACCTTCCCAGGGGCCCCTGGCGAGCAGTACTTC
CDR3aa: CASTFPGAPGEQYF

d_gene: NA
j_gene: TRBJ1-1
v_gene: TRBV4-1
CDR3nt: TGCGCCAGCAGCCAGGTTCTGACAGGGAACACTGAAGCTTTCTTT
CDR3aa: CASSQVLTGNTEAFF

d_gene: NA
j_gene: TRBJ1-2
v_gene: TRBV11-2
CDR3nt: TGTGCCAGCAGCTTCGGGGGTAGGGACTTCTATGGCTACACCTTC
CDR3aa: CASSFGGRDFYGYTF

d_gene: TRBD1
j_gene: TRBJ2-4
v_gene: TRBV5-4
CDR3nt: TGTGCCAGCAGCTCTTTGACAGGGGCGACCAAAAACATTCAGTACTTC
CDR3aa: CASSSLTGATKNIQYF

d_gene: NA
j_gene: TRBJ1-5
v_gene: TRBV2
CDR3nt: TGTGCCAGCAGCGCGGCGGGCAGCTGGAATCAGCCCCAGCATTTT
CDR3aa: CASSAAGSWNQPQHF

d_gene: NA
j_gene: TRBJ1-2
v_gene: TRBV27
CDR3nt: TGTGCCAGCAGTTTAATGGGGACTCCTGGAACCTATGGCTACACCTTC
CDR3aa: CASSLMGTPGTYGYTF

d_gene: NA
j_gene: TRBJ1-1
v_gene: TRBV7-2
CDR3nt: TGTGCCAGCAGCTTAGGACAGAACACTGAAGCTTTCTTT
CDR3aa: CASSLGQNTEAFF

d_gene: TRBD1
j_gene: TRBJ2-5
v_gene: TRBV27
CDR3nt: TGTGCCAGCATCCCCACGGCACAGGGGGCAGCTGGAGAGACCCAGTACTTC
CDR3aa: CASIPTAQGAAGETQYF

d_gene: TRBD2
j_gene: TRBJ2-1
v_gene: TRBV12-5
CDR3nt: TGTGCTAGTGGTTCCGGACTAGCGGGAGGGCCTTCAGCGTCCTACAATGAGCAGTTCTTC
CDR3aa: CASGSGLAGGPSASYNEQFF

d_gene: TRBD2
j_gene: TRBJ2-5
v_gene: TRBV7-2
CDR3nt: TGTGCCAGCAGCTTAGGAATAATCGGCGCGGGAGGACAAGAGACCCAGTACTTC
CDR3aa: CASSLGIIGAGGQETQYF

d_gene: TRBD2
j_gene: TRBJ2-7
v_gene: TRBV27
CDR3nt: TGTGCCAGCAGTTTAAGGGGCGGGGGACTAGCGGCAACCTACGAGCAGTACTTC
CDR3aa: CASSLRGGGLAATYEQYF

d_gene: NA
j_gene: TRBJ1-5
v_gene: TRBV9
CDR3nt: TGTGCCAGCTTCCCCGGACCCCCCGGGGACAATCAGCCCCAGCATTTT
CDR3aa: CASFPGPPGDNQPQHF

d_gene: TRBD1
j_gene: TRBJ1-1
v_gene: TRBV5-1
CDR3nt: TGCGCCAGCAGCACCGGGACAGGGGGAGGCACTGAAGCTTTCTTT
CDR3aa: CASSTGTGGGTEAFF

d_gene: TRBD1
j_gene: TRBJ1-1
v_gene: TRBV28
CDR3nt: TGTGCCAGCAGTATCCTTCCGACAGGGAGTACTGAAGCTTTCTTT
CDR3aa: CASSILPTGSTEAFF

d_gene: TRBD1
j_gene: TRBJ1-3
v_gene: TRBV4-1
CDR3nt: TGCGCCAGCAGCCAAACCCCCTACCCACAGGGGGCAGGTCACACCATATATTTT
CDR3aa: CASSQTPYPQGAGHTIYF

d_gene: TRBD2
j_gene: TRBJ2-1
v_gene: TRBV11-3
CDR3nt: TGTGCCAGCAGCTTCCTAGCGGGAGGGCGGAATGAGCAGTTCTTC
CDR3aa: CASSFLAGGRNEQFF

d_gene: NA
j_gene: TRBJ1-2
v_gene: TRBV4-1
CDR3nt: TGCGCCAGCAGCCAGGTGGCCGGGTCCCGCCGTAGTGGCTACACCTTC
CDR3aa: CASSQVAGSRRSGYTF

d_gene: TRBD2
j_gene: TRBJ2-4
v_gene: TRBV6-6
CDR3nt: TGTGCCAGCAGTTACTCGGTGGCTAGCGGGAGTGACATTCAGTACTTC
CDR3aa: CASSYSVASGSDIQYF

d_gene: TRBD2
j_gene: TRBJ2-1
v_gene: TRBV5-1
CDR3nt: TGCGCCAGCAGCGGTCGCGCTAGCGGGAGTTTCAATGAGCAGTTCTTC
CDR3aa: CASSGRASGSFNEQFF

d_gene: NA
j_gene: TRBJ2-3
v_gene: TRBV5-1
CDR3nt: TGCGCCAGCAGCTTGGCGAACAGGATTTACACAGATACGCAGTATTTT
CDR3aa: CASSLANRIYTDTQYF

d_gene: NA
j_gene: TRBJ1-1
v_gene: TRBV15
CDR3nt: TGTGCCACCCTCCGCGGACAGCCACTTTTTTTAAACACTGAAGCTTTCTTT
CDR3aa: CATLRGQPLFLNTEAFF

d_gene: NA
j_gene: TRBJ2-1
v_gene: TRBV5-1
CDR3nt: TGCGCCAGCACACCTAGAACAAACAATGAGCAGTTCTTC
CDR3aa: CASTPRTNNEQFF

d_gene: TRBD1
j_gene: TRBJ1-2
v_gene: TRBV7-9
CDR3nt: TGTGCCAGCGGCTGGATCCAAACAGGGGACTATGGCTACACCTTC
CDR3aa: CASGWIQTGDYGYTF

d_gene: TRBD1
j_gene: TRBJ2-7
v_gene: TRBV29-1
CDR3nt: TGCAGCGTTGTTTCCGGACAGGGAATCTACGAGCAGTACTTC
CDR3aa: CSVVSGQGIYEQYF

d_gene: NA
j_gene: TRBJ1-4
v_gene: TRBV27
CDR3nt: TGTGCCAGCAGTTGGGGCCCGCTCAGGGGTCCCCTCGAACTGTTTTTT
CDR3aa: CASSWGPLRGPLELFF

d_gene: TRBD1
j_gene: TRBJ2-1
v_gene: TRBV27
CDR3nt: TGTGCCAGTAAGGGGCTTGCGGACAGGCAAGAAATCTCAAGCTCCTACAATGAGCAGTTCTTC
CDR3aa: CASKGLADRQEISSSYNEQFF

d_gene: TRBD1
j_gene: TRBJ1-6
v_gene: TRBV4-1
CDR3nt: TGCGCCAGCAGCCAAGATCGACAGGGGTCGGGGTCACCCCTCCACTTT
CDR3aa: CASSQDRQGSGSPLHF

d_gene: NA
j_gene: TRBJ1-4
v_gene: TRBV4-2
CDR3nt: TGTGCCAGCAGCCAAGAGTTCGGCAGACAAAATGAAAAACTGTTTTTT
CDR3aa: CASSQEFGRQNEKLFF